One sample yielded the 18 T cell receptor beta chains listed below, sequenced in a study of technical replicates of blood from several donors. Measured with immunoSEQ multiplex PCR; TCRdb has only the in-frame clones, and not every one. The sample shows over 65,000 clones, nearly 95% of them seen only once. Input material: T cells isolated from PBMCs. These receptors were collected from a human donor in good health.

CDR3 residues: CASRGQPTYEQYF. In DNA form, the CDR3 reads TGTGCCAGCAGGGGCCAGCCTACCTACGAGCAGTACTTC. The gene calls are TRBV25-1 and TRBJ2-7; D is ambiguous. Germline CDR1 MGHDK, CDR2 SYGVNS. The CDR3 totals 13 residues. V lost 6 bases, J lost 2 bases, and 11 bases lay in between.

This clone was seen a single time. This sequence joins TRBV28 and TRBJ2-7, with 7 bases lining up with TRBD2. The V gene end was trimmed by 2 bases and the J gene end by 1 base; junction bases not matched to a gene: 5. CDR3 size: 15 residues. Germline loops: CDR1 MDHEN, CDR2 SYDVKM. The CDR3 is CASSLMLGGSYEQYF. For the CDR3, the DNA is TGTGCCAGCAGTTTAATGTTGGGGGGGTCCTACGAGCAGTACTTC.

The CDR3 sequence is CATSRVGTVSGNTIYF. The CDR3, as DNA: TGTGCCACCAGCAGAGTCGGGACAGTGTCCGGAAACACCATATATTTT. The chain links TRBV15 to TRBJ1-3; 7 nucleotides agree with TRBD1. This CDR3 is 16 amino acids long. Germline CDR1 is LNHNV and CDR2 is YYDKDF (reference sequence). The J segment lost 4 bases and the V segment lost 1 base, leaving 7 bases of the junction unmatched.

The CDR3 here is CASSLGLAGGPGETQYF. CDR3 bases: TGTGCCAGCAGTTTGGGACTAGCGGGAGGGCCGGGAGAGACCCAGTACTTC. The rearrangement uses TRBV27 and TRBJ2-5; 16 positions agree with TRBD2. This CDR3 has 17 residues. V lost 3 bases, J lost 4 bases, and 5 bases stayed unmatched. CDR1 is MNHEY, CDR2 SMNVEV, per germline (reference sequence).

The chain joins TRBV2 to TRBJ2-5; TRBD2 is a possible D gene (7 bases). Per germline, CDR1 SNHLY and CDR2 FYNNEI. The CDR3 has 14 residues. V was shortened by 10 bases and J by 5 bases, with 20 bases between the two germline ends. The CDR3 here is CATPRGGHRETQYF. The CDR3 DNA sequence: TGTGCCACCCCAAGGGGGGGCCACCGGGAGACCCAGTACTTC.

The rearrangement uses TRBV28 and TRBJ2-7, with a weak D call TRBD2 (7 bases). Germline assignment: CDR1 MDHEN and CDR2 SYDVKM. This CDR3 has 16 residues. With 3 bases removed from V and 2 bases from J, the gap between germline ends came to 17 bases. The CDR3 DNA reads TGTGCCAGCAGTTTTTTGGGAGGGGGGGGTGCCTACGAGCAGTACTTC. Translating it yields CASSFLGGGGAYEQYF.

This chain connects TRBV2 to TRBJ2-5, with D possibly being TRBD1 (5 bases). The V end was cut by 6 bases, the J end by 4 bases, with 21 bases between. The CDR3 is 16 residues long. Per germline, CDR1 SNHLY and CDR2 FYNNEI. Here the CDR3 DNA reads TGTGCCAGCAGGTACATCGGGTTGGGGCAATCAGAGACCCAGTACTTC. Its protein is CASRYIGLGQSETQYF.

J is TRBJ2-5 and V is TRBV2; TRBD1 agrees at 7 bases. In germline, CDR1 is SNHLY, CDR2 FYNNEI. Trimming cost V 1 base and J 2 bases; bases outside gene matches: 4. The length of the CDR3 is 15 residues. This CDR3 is CASSEGTGFQETQYF. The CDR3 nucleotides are TGTGCCAGCAGTGAAGGGACAGGATTTCAAGAGACCCAGTACTTC.

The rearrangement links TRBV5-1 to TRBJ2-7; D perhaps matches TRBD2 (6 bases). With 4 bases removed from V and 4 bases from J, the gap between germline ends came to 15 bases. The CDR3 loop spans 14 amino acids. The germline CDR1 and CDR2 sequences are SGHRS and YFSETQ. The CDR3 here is CASSTLSGEYEQYF. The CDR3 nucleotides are TGCGCCAGCAGCACACTCTCGGGGGAATACGAGCAGTACTTC.

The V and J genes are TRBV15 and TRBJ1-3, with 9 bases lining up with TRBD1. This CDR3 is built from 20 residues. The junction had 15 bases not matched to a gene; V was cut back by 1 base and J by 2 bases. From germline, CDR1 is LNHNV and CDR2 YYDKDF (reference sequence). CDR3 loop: CATSRGSGNRGQRAGNTIYF. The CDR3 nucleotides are TGTGCCACCAGCAGAGGTTCAGGAAACAGGGGGCAAAGGGCTGGAAACACCATATATTTT.

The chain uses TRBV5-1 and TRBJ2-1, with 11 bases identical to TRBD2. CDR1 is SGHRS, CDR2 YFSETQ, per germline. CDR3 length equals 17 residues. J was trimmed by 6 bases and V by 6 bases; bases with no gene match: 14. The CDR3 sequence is CASNPGLAVNLGNEQFF. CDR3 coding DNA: TGCGCCAGCAATCCGGGACTAGCGGTCAACCTGGGCAATGAGCAGTTCTTC.

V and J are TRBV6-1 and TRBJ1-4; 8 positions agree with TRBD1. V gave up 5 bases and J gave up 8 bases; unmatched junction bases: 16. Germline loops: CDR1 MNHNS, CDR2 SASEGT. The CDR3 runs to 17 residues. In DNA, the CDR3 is TGTGCCAGCAGTCAAGGGACCACAGGGGGGAAATCAGAAAAACTGTTTTTT. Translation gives CASSQGTTGGKSEKLFF.

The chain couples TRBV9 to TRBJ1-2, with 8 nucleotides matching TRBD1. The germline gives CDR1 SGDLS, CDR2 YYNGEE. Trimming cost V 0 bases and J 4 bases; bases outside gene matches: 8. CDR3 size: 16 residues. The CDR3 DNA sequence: TGTGCCAGCAGCGTAGTGCCCGACAGGGGAGGCTATGGCTACACCTTC. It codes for CASSVVPDRGGYGYTF.

CDR3 nucleotide sequence: TGTGCCAGTAGACCCCGACAGGGGGTCTCCTACGAGCAGTACTTC. It codes for CASRPRQGVSYEQYF. This chain connects TRBV19 to TRBJ2-7; TRBD1 matches at 9 bases. The germline CDR1 and CDR2 sequences are LNHDA and SQIVND (reference sequence). Trimming cost V 6 bases and J 0 bases; bases outside gene matches: 6. This CDR3 comprises 15 residues.

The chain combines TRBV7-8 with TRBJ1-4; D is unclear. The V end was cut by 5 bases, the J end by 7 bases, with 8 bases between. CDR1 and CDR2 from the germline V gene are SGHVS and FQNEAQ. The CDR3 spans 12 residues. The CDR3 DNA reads TGTGCCAGCAGCCCCTCTCCTGAAAAACTGTTTTTT. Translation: CASSPSPEKLFF.

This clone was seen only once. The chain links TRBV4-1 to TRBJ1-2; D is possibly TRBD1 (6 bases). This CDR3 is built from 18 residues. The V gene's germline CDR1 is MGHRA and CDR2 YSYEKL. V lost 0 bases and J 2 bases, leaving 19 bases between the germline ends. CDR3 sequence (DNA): TGCGCCAGCAGCCAAGATACCCGGGGGAGGGGGACGAACTATGGCTACACCTTC. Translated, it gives CASSQDTRGRGTNYGYTF.

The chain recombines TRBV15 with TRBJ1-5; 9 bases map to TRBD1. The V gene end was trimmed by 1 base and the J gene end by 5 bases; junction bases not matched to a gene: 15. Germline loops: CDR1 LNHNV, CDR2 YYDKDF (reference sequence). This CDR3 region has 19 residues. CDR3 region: CATSRVLGTGWYDDQPQHF. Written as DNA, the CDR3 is TGTGCCACCAGCAGAGTCCTCGGGACAGGGTGGTATGATGATCAGCCCCAGCATTTT. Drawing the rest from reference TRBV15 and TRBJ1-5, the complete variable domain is DAMVIQNPRYQVTQFGKPVTLSCSQTLNHNVMYWYQQKSSQAPKLLFHYYDKDFNNEADTPDNFQSRRPNTSFCFLDIRSPGLGDTAMYLCATSRVLGTGWYDDQPQHFGDGTRLSIL.

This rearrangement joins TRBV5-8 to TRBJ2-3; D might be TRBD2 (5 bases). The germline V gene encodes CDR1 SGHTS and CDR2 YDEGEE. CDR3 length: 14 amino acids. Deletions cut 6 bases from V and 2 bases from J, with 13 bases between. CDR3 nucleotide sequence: TGTGCCAGCATTTCCGGGAAAATCACAGATACGCAGTATTTT. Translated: CASISGKITDTQYF.